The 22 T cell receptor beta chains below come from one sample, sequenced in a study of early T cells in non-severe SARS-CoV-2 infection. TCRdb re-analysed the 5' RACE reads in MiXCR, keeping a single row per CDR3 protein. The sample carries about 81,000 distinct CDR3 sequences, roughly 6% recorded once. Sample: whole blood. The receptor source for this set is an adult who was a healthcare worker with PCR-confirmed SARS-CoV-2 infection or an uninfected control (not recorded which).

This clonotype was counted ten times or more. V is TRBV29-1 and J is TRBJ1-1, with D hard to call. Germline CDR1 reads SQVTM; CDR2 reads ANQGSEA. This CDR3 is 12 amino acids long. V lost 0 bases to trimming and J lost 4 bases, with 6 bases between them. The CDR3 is CSVEESGTEAFF. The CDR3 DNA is TGCAGCGTTGAAGAGTCAGGCACTGAAGCTTTCTTT.

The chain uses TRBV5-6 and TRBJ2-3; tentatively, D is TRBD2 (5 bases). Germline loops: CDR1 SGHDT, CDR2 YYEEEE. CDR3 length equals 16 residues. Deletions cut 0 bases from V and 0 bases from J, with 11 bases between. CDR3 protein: CASSLAAGLSTDTQYF. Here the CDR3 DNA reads TGTGCCAGCAGCTTGGCCGCAGGACTGAGCACAGATACGCAGTATTTT.

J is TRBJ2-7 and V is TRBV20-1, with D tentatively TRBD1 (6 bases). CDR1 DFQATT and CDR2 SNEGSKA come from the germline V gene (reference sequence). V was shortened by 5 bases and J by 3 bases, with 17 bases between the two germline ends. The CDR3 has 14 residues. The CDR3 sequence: CSARTAGNHYEQYF. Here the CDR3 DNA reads TGCAGTGCTCGGACAGCCGGGAACCACTACGAGCAGTACTTC.

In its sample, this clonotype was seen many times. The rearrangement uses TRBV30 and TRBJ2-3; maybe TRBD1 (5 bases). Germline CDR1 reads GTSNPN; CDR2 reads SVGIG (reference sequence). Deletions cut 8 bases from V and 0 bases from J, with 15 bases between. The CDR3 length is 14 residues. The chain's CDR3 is CAGWSDRSTDTQYF. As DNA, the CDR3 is TGTGCCGGATGGAGCGACAGAAGCACAGATACGCAGTATTTT.

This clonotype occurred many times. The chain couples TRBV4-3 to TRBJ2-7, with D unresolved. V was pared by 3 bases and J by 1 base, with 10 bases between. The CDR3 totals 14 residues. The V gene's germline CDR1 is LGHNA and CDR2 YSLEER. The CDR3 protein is CASSHSRTSYEQYF. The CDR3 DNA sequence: TGCGCCAGCAGCCATTCTAGAACGTCCTACGAGCAGTACTTC.

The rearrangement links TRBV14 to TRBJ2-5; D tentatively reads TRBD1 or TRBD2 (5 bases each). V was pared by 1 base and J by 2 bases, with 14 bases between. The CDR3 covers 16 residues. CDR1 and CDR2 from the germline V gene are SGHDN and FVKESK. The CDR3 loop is CASSQGLRGRQETQYF. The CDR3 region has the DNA TGTGCCAGCAGCCAAGGGTTGAGGGGCCGACAAGAGACCCAGTACTTC.

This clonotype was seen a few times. CDR3 coding DNA: TGCGCCAGCAGCTTCGGGGACGGCAATCAGCCCCAGCATTTT. Its protein product is CASSFGDGNQPQHF. The chain has TRBV5-1 and TRBJ1-5; D is possibly TRBD1 (5 bases). The V and J ends lost 2 bases and 2 bases respectively, with 8 bases between them. This CDR3 has 14 residues. The germline CDR1 and CDR2 sequences are SGHRS and YFSETQ.

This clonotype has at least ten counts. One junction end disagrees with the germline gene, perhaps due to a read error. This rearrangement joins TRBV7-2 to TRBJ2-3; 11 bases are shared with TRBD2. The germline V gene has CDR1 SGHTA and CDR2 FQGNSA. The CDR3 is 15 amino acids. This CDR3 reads CASSVAGGYTDTQYF. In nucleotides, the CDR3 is TGTGCCAGCAGCGTAGCGGGGGGGTACACAGATACGCAGTATTTT.

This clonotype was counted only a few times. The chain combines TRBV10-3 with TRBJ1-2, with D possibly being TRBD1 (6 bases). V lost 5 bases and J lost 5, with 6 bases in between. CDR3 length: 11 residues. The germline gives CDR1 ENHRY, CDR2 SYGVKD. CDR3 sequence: CAISTGYGYTF. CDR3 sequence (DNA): TGTGCCATCAGTACAGGGTATGGCTACACCTTC.

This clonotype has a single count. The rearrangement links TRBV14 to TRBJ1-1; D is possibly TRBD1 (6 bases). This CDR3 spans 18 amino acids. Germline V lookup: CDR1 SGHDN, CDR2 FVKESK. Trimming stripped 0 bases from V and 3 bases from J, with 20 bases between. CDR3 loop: CASSQDVGGRSFHTEAFF. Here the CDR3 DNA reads TGTGCCAGCAGCCAAGACGTTGGGGGCAGGTCGTTTCACACTGAAGCTTTCTTT.

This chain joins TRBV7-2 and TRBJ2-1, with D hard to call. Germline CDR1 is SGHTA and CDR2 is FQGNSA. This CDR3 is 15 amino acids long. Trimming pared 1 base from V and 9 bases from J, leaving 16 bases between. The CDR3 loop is CASSLDIAGEVEQFF. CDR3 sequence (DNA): TGTGCCAGCAGCTTAGATATCGCTGGTGAGGTTGAGCAGTTCTTC.

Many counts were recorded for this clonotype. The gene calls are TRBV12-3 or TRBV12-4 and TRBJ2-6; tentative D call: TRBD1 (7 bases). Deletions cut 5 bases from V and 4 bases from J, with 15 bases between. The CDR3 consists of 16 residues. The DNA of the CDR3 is TGTGCCAGCAGTGGGGCAGGGGGACTGGGGGCCAACGTCCTGACTTTC. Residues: CASSGAGGLGANVLTF.

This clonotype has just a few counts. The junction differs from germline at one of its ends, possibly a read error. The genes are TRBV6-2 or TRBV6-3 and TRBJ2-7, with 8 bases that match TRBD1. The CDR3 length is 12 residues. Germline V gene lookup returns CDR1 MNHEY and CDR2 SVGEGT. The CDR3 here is CASSYDGQGSFF. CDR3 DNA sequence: TGTGCCAGCAGTTACGACGGACAGGGCTCCTTCTTC.

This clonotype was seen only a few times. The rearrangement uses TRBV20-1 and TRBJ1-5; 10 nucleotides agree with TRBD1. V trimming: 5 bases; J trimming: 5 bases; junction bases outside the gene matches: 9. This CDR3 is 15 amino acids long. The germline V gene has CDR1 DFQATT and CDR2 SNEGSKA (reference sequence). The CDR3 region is CSAGGQGVADQPQHF. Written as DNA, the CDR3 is TGCAGTGCTGGCGGACAGGGGGTCGCCGATCAGCCCCAGCATTTT.

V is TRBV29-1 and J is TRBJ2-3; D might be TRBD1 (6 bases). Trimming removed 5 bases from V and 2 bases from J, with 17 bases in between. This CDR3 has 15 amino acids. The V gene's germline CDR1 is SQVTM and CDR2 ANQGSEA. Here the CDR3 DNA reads TGCAGCGTTACCCCGACAGGTCCCTCCACAGATACGCAGTATTTT. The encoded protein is CSVTPTGPSTDTQYF.

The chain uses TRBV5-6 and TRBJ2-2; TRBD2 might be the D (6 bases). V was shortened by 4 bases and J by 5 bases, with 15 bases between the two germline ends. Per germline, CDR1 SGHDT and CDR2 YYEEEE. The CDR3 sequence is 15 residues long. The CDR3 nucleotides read TGTGCCAGCAGCCGATGGGGGGACCTAACCGGGGAGCTGTTTTTT. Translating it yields CASSRWGDLTGELFF.

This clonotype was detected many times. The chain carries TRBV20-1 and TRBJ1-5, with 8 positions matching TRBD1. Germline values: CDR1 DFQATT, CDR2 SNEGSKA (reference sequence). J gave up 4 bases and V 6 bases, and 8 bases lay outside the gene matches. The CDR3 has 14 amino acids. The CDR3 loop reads CSARRQGRNQPQHF. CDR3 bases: TGCAGTGCCAGACGACAGGGGCGGAATCAGCCCCAGCATTTT.

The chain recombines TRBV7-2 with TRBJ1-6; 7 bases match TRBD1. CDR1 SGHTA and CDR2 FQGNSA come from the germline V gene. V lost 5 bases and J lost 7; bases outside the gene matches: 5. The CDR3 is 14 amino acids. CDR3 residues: CASSPQGFNSPLHF. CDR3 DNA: TGTGCCAGCAGCCCACAGGGGTTCAATTCACCCCTCCACTTT.

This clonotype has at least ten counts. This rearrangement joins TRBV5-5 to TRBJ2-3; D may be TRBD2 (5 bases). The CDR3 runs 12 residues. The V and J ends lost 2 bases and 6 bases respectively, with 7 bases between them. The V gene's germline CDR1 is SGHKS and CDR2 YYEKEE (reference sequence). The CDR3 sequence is CASSLAVDTQYF. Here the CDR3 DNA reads TGTGCCAGCAGCTTAGCGGTCGATACGCAGTATTTT.

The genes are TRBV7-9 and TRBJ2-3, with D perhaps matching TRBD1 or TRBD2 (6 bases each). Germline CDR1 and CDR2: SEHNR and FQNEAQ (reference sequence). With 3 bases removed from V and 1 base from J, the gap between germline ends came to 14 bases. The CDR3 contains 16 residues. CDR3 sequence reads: CASSFATGAGTDTQYF. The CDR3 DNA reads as TGTGCCAGCAGCTTCGCCACGGGGGCGGGCACAGATACGCAGTATTTT.

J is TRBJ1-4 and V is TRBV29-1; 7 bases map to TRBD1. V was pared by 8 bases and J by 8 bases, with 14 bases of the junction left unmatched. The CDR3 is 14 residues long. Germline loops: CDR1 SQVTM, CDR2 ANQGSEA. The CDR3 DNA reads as TGCAGCCCTGTACTCGGGACAGTGGGCGAAAAACTGTTTTTT. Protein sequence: CSPVLGTVGEKLFF.

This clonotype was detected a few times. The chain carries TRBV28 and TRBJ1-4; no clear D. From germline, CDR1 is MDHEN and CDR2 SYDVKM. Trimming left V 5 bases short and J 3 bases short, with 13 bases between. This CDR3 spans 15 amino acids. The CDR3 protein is CASSTRRAPNEKLFF. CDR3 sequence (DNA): TGTGCCAGCAGTACTCGAAGAGCCCCTAATGAAAAACTGTTTTTT.